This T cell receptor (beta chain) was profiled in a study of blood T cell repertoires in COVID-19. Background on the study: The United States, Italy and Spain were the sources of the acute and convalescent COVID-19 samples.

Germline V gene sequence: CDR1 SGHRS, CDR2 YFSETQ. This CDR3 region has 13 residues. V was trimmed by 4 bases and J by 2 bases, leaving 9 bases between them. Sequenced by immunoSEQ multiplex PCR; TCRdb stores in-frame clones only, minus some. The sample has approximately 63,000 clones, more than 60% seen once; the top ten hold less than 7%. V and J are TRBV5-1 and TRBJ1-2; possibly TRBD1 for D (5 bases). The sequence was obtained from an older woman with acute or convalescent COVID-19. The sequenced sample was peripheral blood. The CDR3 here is CASSPDSNYGYTF. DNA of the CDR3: TGCGCCAGCAGCCCCGACAGCAACTATGGCTACACCTTC.